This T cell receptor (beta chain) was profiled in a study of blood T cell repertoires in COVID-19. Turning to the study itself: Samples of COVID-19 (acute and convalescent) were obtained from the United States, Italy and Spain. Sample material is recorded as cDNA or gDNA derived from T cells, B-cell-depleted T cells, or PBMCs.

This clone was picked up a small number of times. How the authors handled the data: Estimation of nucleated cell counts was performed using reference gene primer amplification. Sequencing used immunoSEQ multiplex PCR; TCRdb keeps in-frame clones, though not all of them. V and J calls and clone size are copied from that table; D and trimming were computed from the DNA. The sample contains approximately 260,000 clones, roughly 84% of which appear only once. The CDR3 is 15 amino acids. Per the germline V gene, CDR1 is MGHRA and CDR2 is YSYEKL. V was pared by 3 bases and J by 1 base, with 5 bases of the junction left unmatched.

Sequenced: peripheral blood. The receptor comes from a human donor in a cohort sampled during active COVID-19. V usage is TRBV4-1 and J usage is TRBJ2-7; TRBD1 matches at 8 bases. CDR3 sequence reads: CASSQQGARSYEQYF. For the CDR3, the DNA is TGCGCCAGCAGCCAGCAGGGGGCGCGGTCCTACGAGCAGTACTTC.